The 8 T cell receptor beta chains below were found in one sample sequenced in a study of blood T cell repertoires in COVID-19. Using immunoSEQ multiplex PCR, the repertoire was profiled, and TCRdb retains in-frame clones only, with some absent. The repertoire holds roughly 320,000 clones, with roughly nine tenths as singletons. Input material: peripheral blood. All receptors derive from a woman aged 25 to 39 with COVID-19, enrolled during active disease.

The chain uses TRBV7-2 and TRBJ2-1; no clear D. Germline V gene sequence: CDR1 SGHTA, CDR2 FQGNSA. The CDR3 contains 13 residues. V was shortened by 2 bases and J by 1 base, with 3 bases between the two germline ends. The CDR3 nucleotides are TGTGCCAGCAGCTTACAATCCTACAATGAGCAGTTCTTC. This codes for CASSLQSYNEQFF.

This clone was observed a few times. The chain couples TRBV7-3 to TRBJ2-3, with TRBD2 as a possible D gene (6 bases). This CDR3 spans 15 amino acids. The germline CDR1 and CDR2 sequences are SGHTA and FQGTGA. V lost 5 bases and J 0 bases, leaving 12 bases between the germline ends. This CDR3 is CASSAGLSSTDTQYF. In DNA form, the CDR3 reads TGTGCCAGCAGCGCCGGACTATCTAGCACAGATACGCAGTATTTT.

The chain joins TRBV2 to TRBJ1-3; 8 bases map to TRBD1. Germline CDR1 reads SNHLY; CDR2 reads FYNNEI. V lost 6 bases to trimming and J lost 2 bases; unmatched junction nucleotides: 3. The CDR3 is 14 residues long. CDR3 loop: CASRSGQAGNTIYF. CDR3 nucleotides: TGTGCCAGCAGGTCGGGACAGGCTGGAAACACCATATATTTT.

The rearrangement uses TRBV7-2 and TRBJ2-1; 9 bases are a match to TRBD2. Trimming at V came to 4 bases and at J to 0 bases, leaving 1 base not matched to a gene. Germline CDR1 SGHTA, CDR2 FQGNSA. This CDR3 comprises 15 residues. CDR3 region: CASSSGLASYNEQFF. The CDR3 DNA sequence: TGTGCCAGCAGCTCGGGACTAGCCTCCTACAATGAGCAGTTCTTC.

This sequence joins TRBV7-9 and TRBJ2-5; 7 bases agree with TRBD2. This CDR3 spans 15 amino acids. Trimming at V came to 5 bases and at J to 10 bases, leaving 16 bases not matched to a gene. The germline CDR1 and CDR2 sequences are SEHNR and FQNEAQ (reference sequence). CDR3 nucleotides: TGTGCCAGCAGCGTCCCGGGACTTGCCGCGGGGGACCAGTACTTC. This encodes CASSVPGLAAGDQYF.

The genes are TRBV28 and TRBJ1-6; TRBD1 matches 7 bases. The CDR3 is made up of 14 amino acids. The V segment lost 5 bases and the J segment 4 bases; nucleotides outside the gene matches: 2. Germline V gives CDR1 MDHEN, CDR2 SYDVKM. CDR3 loop: CASSTGQYNSPLHF. CDR3 DNA sequence: TGTGCCAGCAGTACGGGACAGTATAATTCACCCCTCCACTTT.

J is TRBJ1-2 and V is TRBV11-2; 7 nucleotides line up with TRBD1. CDR3 length: 13 residues. After removal of 5 bases from V and 8 bases from J, the junction contained 8 bases not matched to a gene. Germline V gene sequence: CDR1 SGHAT, CDR2 FQNNGV. In DNA form, the CDR3 reads TGTGCCAGCAGCGTACAGGGGAACGGAGGCTACACCTTC. Residues: CASSVQGNGGYTF.

Points on this clone: The same CDR3 arises from other DNA sequences in this sample as well. The chain employs TRBV3-1 (or the pseudogene TRBV3-2) and TRBJ1-2; D might be TRBD1 (5 bases). Germline CDR1 is LGHDT and CDR2 is YNNKEL (reference sequence). This CDR3 has 14 residues. V lost 4 bases to trimming and J lost 3 bases, with 12 bases between them. CDR3 DNA: TGTGCCAGCAGCCCACGCACAGGATACTATGGCTACACCTTC. This encodes CASSPRTGYYGYTF.